One T cell receptor beta chain is described in this entry. Its antigen is as yet unknown. The study ran its PCR with 60 Vbeta and 13 Jbeta primers. The method was immunoSEQ multiplex PCR; TCRdb's version includes in-frame clones alone and lacks a portion of them. The data hold approximately 100,000 clones, with around three quarters observed a single time. This entry comes from a study of cytomegalovirus exposure and HLA in healthy donors. On the study more broadly: Caucasian-associated ancestry cluster membership applied to about 80% of approximately 400 genotyped donors.

Per the germline V gene, CDR1 is GTSNPN and CDR2 is SVGIG (reference sequence). V was clipped by 2 bases and J by 7 bases; unmatched bases: 7. CDR3 length: 15 amino acids. Study findings and constraints: Presence/absence analyses treated sequencing depth as roughly uniform across donors. A few CMV-associated chains were confirmed in vitro to be specific for CMV antigens. Based on reports, TCR beta sequences accurately predicted HLA-A and HLA-B alleles for most subjects.

The sample comprised PBMCs. The chain is built from TRBV30 and TRBJ1-4; TRBD1 aligns across 10 bases. This sequence originates from a woman aged 35 to 49 in good health and CMV-seronegative. This CDR3 is CAWSRGTGAFEKLFF. The CDR3, as DNA: TGTGCCTGGAGTCGCGGGACAGGGGCCTTTGAAAAACTGTTTTTT. Supplemented by reference TRBV30 and TRBJ1-4, the full variable domain reads SQTIHQWPATLVQPVGSPLSLECTVEGTSNPNLYWYRQAAGRGLQLLFYSVGIGQISSEVPQNLSASRPQDRQFILSSKKLLLSDSGFYLCAWSRGTGAFEKLFFGSGTQLSVL.